This T cell receptor (beta chain) was obtained from a study of T-cell reconstitution after alpha-beta-depleted transplantation in children. Study-wide results and caveats: The authors attributed T-cell counts and diversity one year after transplant mostly to newly produced T cells. Surviving recipient cells, namely T cells and thymic progenitors, were the source of high day-60 TCRbeta diversity in some patients. Approximately two months post-transplant, alpha-beta T cells reportedly originated from several hundred expanded graft clones.

During its preparation, the TCRbeta library received unique molecular identifiers. One entry per CDR3 protein, called by TCRdb with MiXCR from the PCR reads. The sample contains roughly 340,000 distinct CDR3 sequences, about a sixth of which appear only once. The germline V gene has CDR1 SNHLY and CDR2 FYNNEI. This CDR3 comprises 14 residues. V lost 8 bases and J 4 bases, leaving 18 bases between the germline ends. Worth noting for this clonotype: The target antigen is unknown.

The sequence was collected from a male patient aged 2-15 years who had a stem cell transplant for acute lymphoblastic leukemia, so the T cells may come from the graft donor. This chain uses TRBV2 with TRBJ2-7, with D unclear. The sequencing used PBMCs, mostly from graft donor cells, collected 360 days after TCRalphabeta/CD19-depleted stem cell transplant. The CDR3 here is CASFVRRGGYEQYF. The CDR3 bases are TGTGCCAGCTTTGTTCGCCGAGGTGGTTACGAGCAGTACTTC. The variable domain in full, with the rest retrieved from reference TRBV2 and TRBJ2-7, is EPEVTQTPSHQVTQMGQEVILRCVPISNHLYFYWYRQILGQKVEFLVSFYNNEISEKSEIFDDQFSVERPDGSNFTLKIRSTKLEDSAMYFCASFVRRGGYEQYFGPGTRLTVT.